The clone carrying this T cell receptor beta chain appeared a few times. The data belong to a study of blood T cell repertoires in COVID-19. Background on the study: Acute and convalescent COVID-19 specimens originated in the United States, Italy and Spain.

This CDR3 contains 14 residues. A Seattle source enrolled patients during active infection and followed them longitudinally. The authors' processing: Amplification with reference gene primers provided the estimates of nucleated cell counts. Profiled with immunoSEQ multiplex PCR; TCRdb holds only in-frame clones, not every one. Clonal size and the V and J genes are those of that table, whereas D and trimming came from the DNA. The sample holds some 350,000 clones, about nine tenths seen once. The J gene is TRBJ1-2, the V gene TRBV21-1; the table names TRBD1, a call not compared with the DNA. TRBV21-1 is flagged as a pseudogene. What was sequenced was peripheral blood. The sequence was obtained from a woman in her sixties or seventies with COVID-19, enrolled during active disease. The CDR3: CASSREDRSYGYTF. CDR3 bases: TGTGCCAGCAGCAGAGAGGACAGGAGCTATGGCTACACCTTC.